One sample yielded the 10 T cell receptor beta chains listed below, sequenced in a study of post-analysis software for immune sequencing data. Whole-study results and caveats: In patients, TRBV5-6, TRBV5-1 and TRBV20-1 belonged to roughly five TRBV segments found more frequently than in controls.

The antigens these receptors bind are not known. Prepared TCR beta cDNA libraries contained unique molecular identifiers. TCRdb re-called the PCR reads through MiXCR, storing one row per CDR3 protein. Counted here are under 650,000 distinct CDR3 sequences, 44% occurring once; the ten biggest clones make up more than 1.5%. The sequenced sample consisted of blood. The source is a girl between 5 and 17 years old with multiple sclerosis.

This chain uses TRBV11-3 with TRBJ2-5; D not certain. The CDR3 totals 12 residues. Between the trimmed V and J ends, which lost 3 bases and 11 bases, there was a span of 13 bases. CDR1 is SGHNT, CDR2 YENEEA, per germline. CDR3 sequence: CASSFRSEEQYF. The CDR3 DNA sequence: TGTGCCAGCAGCTTTAGGAGCGAAGAGCAGTACTTC.

This clonotype has just a few counts. The chain recombines TRBV28 with TRBJ2-5; unclear D gene. The CDR3 covers 16 residues. The V end was cut by 5 bases, the J end by 7 bases, with 23 bases between. Per the germline V gene, CDR1 is MDHEN and CDR2 is SYDVKM. CDR3 sequence (DNA): TGTGCCAGCAGTGCCCCCGGTTCGGCTCTACGAGGGACCCAGTACTTC. This gives the protein CASSAPGSALRGTQYF.

V is TRBV27 and J is TRBJ2-3; TRBD2 aligns across 12 bases. This CDR3 region has 14 residues. V gave up 6 bases and J gave up 12 bases; unmatched junction bases: 10. Germline-derived CDR1 and CDR2 are MNHEY and SMNVEV (reference sequence). The CDR3 DNA is TGTGCCAGCAGCCCCCTAGCGGGAGGGCTCCCACAGTATTTT. This gives the protein CASSPLAGGLPQYF.

Only one count was recorded for this clonotype. Lacking the conserved final phenylalanine or tryptophan, this CDR3 likely reflects a read error. No DNA is shown, since the ends of the CDR3 on it are uncertain; the CDR3 is the one TCRdb lists. This chain links TRBV7-9 with TRBJ2-1; the D call in the table, TRBD1, was not verified against the DNA. Both ends counted, the CDR3 spans 17 residues. In germline, CDR1 is SEHNR, CDR2 FQNEAQ (reference sequence). This CDR3 reads CASSSARVGTGRDEQFT.

About this clonotype itself: The junction departs from germline at one end; a sequencing error may be responsible. The chain carries TRBV7-9 and TRBJ2-1; D uncertain. In germline, CDR1 is SEHNR, CDR2 FQNEAQ (reference sequence). The CDR3 has 14 residues. CDR3 bases: TGTGCCAGCAGCTTAGACTGGGGATACAATGAGCAGTGCTTC. Its protein is CASSLDWGYNEQCF.

This clonotype has more than one count but fewer than ten. The V and J genes are TRBV4-1 and TRBJ1-4; D perhaps matches TRBD1 (6 bases). The CDR3 has 16 residues. Germline V gene data show CDR1 as MGHRA and CDR2 as YSYEKL. V lost 3 bases and J lost 0, with 11 bases in between. The CDR3 DNA reads TGCGCCAGCAGCCAGGGCGGGGGCGCAACTAATGAAAAACTGTTTTTT. Translation: CASSQGGGATNEKLFF.

The chain is built from TRBV4-2 and TRBJ2-7; D remains unclear. Germline-derived CDR1 and CDR2 are LGHNA and YNFKEQ. This CDR3 has 13 residues. The V gene lost 4 bases and the J gene lost 2 bases, with 9 bases spanning the gap. CDR3 amino acids: CASSPGLTYEQYF. The CDR3 DNA follows: TGTGCCAGCAGCCCCGGGCTCACCTACGAGCAGTACTTC.

The chain joins TRBV4-1 to TRBJ2-1, with a possible D match to TRBD2 (5 bases). Germline-derived CDR1 and CDR2 are MGHRA and YSYEKL. V lost 1 base and J 6 bases, leaving 10 bases between the germline ends. The CDR3 has 14 residues. The CDR3 nucleotides are TGCGCCAGCAGCCAAGTCGCGCTAGCCAATGAGCAGTTCTTC. Translated: CASSQVALANEQFF.

The V and J genes are TRBV12-3 or TRBV12-4 and TRBJ1-1; D gene ambiguous. The CDR3 has 14 amino acids. V lost 7 bases and J 1 base, leaving 13 bases between the germline ends. Here the CDR3 reads CASIPSLGNTEAFF. The CDR3 bases are TGTGCCAGCATCCCCAGTCTGGGGAACACTGAAGCTTTCTTT.

The chain has TRBV11-1 and TRBJ1-2; 10 bases map to TRBD1. CDR3 length: 15 amino acids. J lost 2 bases, V lost 5 bases, and 5 bases had no gene match. CDR1 is SGHAT and CDR2 is FQDESV in the germline V gene (reference sequence). Here the CDR3 reads CASSAGTGVNYGYTF. The CDR3 nucleotides read TGTGCCAGCAGCGCCGGGACAGGGGTGAACTATGGCTACACCTTC.